The 25 T cell receptor beta chains given below trace back to one sample, sequenced in a study of shared clonotypes between healthy human individuals. The data were produced by immunoSEQ multiplex PCR, yet TCRdb's version contains in-frame clones alone and is incomplete. The sample includes some 1,900,000 clones, 85% to 95% of them seen just once. CD45RO-negative, CCR7-selected cells formed the naive CD8 fraction, which excluded terminally differentiated effector memory CD45RA+ cells. The source material was naive CD8+ T cells sorted from blood. The receptor set was obtained from a man aged 18 to 29 in good health.

This sequence joins TRBV5-4 and TRBJ1-2; tentative D call: TRBD1 (6 bases). The CDR3 length is 15 residues. Trimming shortened V by 0 bases and J by 3 bases, and 12 bases separated the two germline ends. The germline gives CDR1 SGHNT, CDR2 YYREEE (reference sequence). CDR3 DNA: TGTGCCAGCAGCTTGGATACCGGGGGCCACTATGGCTACACCTTC. Amino acid sequence: CASSLDTGGHYGYTF. Variable domain in full (rest from reference TRBV5-4 and TRBJ1-2): ETGVTQSPTHLIKTRGQQVTLRCSSQSGHNTVSWYQQALGQGPQFIFQYYREEENGRGNFPPRFSGLQFPNYSSELNVNALELDDSALYLCASSLDTGGHYGYTFGSGTRLTVV.

The chain links TRBV19 to TRBJ2-2; TRBD2 aligns across 11 bases. The CDR3 consists of 17 residues. V was pared by 3 bases and J by 7 bases, with 10 bases of the junction left unmatched. In germline, CDR1 is LNHDA, CDR2 SQIVND (reference sequence). Here the CDR3 reads CASSMGTSGPRGGELFF. The CDR3 DNA reads as TGTGCCAGTAGTATGGGGACTAGCGGTCCTCGTGGCGGGGAGCTGTTTTTT.

The chain is built from TRBV6-5 and TRBJ1-2; TRBD1 agrees at 12 bases. CDR3 length equals 16 residues. CDR1 MNHEY and CDR2 SVGAGI come from the germline V gene. Germline trimming cut 4 bases from V and 8 bases from J; bases unmatched to any gene: 11. CDR3 sequence (DNA): TGTGCCAGCAGTTCCGATCCACCGGGACAGGGGGCGGGCTACACCTTC. Protein product: CASSSDPPGQGAGYTF.

The chain recombines TRBV5-3 with TRBJ1-2; 11 bases fit TRBD1. TRBV5-3 is assigned to the ORF class and has an uncertain function. J gave up 7 bases and V 4 bases, and 3 bases lay outside the gene matches. The CDR3 has 13 residues. This CDR3 is CARSPGTGGGYTF. The CDR3 nucleotides read TGTGCCAGAAGCCCCGGGACAGGGGGTGGCTACACCTTC.

V gene TRBV4-1 combines with J gene TRBJ2-1; D tentatively fits TRBD1 or TRBD2 (5 bases each). The germline CDR1 and CDR2 sequences are MGHRA and YSYEKL. The length of the CDR3 is 15 residues. The germline V and J ends were trimmed by 1 base and 7 bases, with 14 bases remaining between them. CDR3 sequence (DNA): TGCGCCAGCAGCCAAGTGGCCGCCGGGACGAATGAGCAGTTCTTC. It yields the protein CASSQVAAGTNEQFF.

This chain joins TRBV27 and TRBJ2-7; D remains ambiguous. Looked up from germline, CDR1 is MNHEY and CDR2 is SMNVEV (reference sequence). The CDR3 spans 14 residues. The V gene lost 5 bases and the J gene lost 0 bases, with 11 bases spanning the gap. CDR3 loop: CASSPIASSYEQYF. CDR3 in DNA: TGTGCCAGCAGTCCTATCGCGAGCTCCTACGAGCAGTACTTC.

This clone has just one count. The V gene is TRBV15, the J gene TRBJ1-5; D is possibly TRBD1 (5 bases). Germline V gene sequence: CDR1 LNHNV, CDR2 YYDKDF (reference sequence). Trimming took 2 bases from V and 7 from J, leaving 9 bases between them. The CDR3 consists of 13 residues. CDR3 loop: CATSRWRDQPQHF. The CDR3 DNA reads TGTGCCACCAGCAGATGGCGGGACCAGCCCCAGCATTTT.

This chain joins TRBV4-3 and TRBJ2-5, with 11 bases lining up with TRBD2. The length of the CDR3 is 17 residues. V lost 0 bases to trimming and J lost 5 bases; unmatched junction nucleotides: 8. The germline CDR1 and CDR2 sequences are LGHNA and YSLEER. The CDR3 coding sequence is TGCGCCAGCAGCCAAGATATTACTAGCGGGAGAGGGGAGACCCAGTACTTC. It translates to CASSQDITSGRGETQYF.

The chain recombines TRBV27 with TRBJ2-7; 7 bases line up with TRBD2. The CDR3 covers 14 residues. The trim removed 8 bases at V and 2 bases at J, leaving 9 bases unmatched. Germline loops: CDR1 MNHEY, CDR2 SMNVEV (reference sequence). CDR3 amino acids: CASGLGGVTYEQYF. The CDR3 region has the DNA TGTGCCAGCGGCTTGGGGGGGGTGACCTACGAGCAGTACTTC.

The chain links TRBV5-1 to TRBJ2-3; D uncertain. Deletions cut 5 bases from V and 0 bases from J, with 10 bases between. The germline V gene has CDR1 SGHRS and CDR2 YFSETQ. The CDR3 extends over 14 amino acids. CDR3 sequence reads: CASSPWSSTDTQYF. The CDR3 coding sequence is TGCGCCAGCAGTCCATGGTCGAGCACAGATACGCAGTATTTT.

The chain recombines TRBV9 with TRBJ2-3, with a weak D call TRBD1 (5 bases). Germline V gene sequence: CDR1 SGDLS, CDR2 YYNGEE. The CDR3 contains 13 residues. The V gene lost 5 bases and the J gene lost 3 bases, with 10 bases spanning the gap. CDR3 in DNA: TGTGCCAGCAGAGGACAAGCTACAGATACGCAGTATTTT. Residues: CASRGQATDTQYF.

V is TRBV4-3 and J is TRBJ2-7; either TRBD1 or TRBD2 may fit D (5 bases each). The germline CDR1 and CDR2 sequences are LGHNA and YSLEER. V gave up 0 bases and J gave up 4 bases, with 13 bases separating them. The CDR3 totals 15 residues. The CDR3 nucleotides are TGCGCCAGCAGCCAAGATTTAGGGGACGCGTACGAGCAGTACTTC. It is translated as CASSQDLGDAYEQYF.

The chain combines TRBV27 with TRBJ1-5, with a tentative D call TRBD1 (5 bases). The germline V gene has CDR1 MNHEY and CDR2 SMNVEV (reference sequence). V lost 5 bases and J 0 bases, leaving 14 bases between the germline ends. The CDR3 length is 16 residues. CDR3 bases: TGTGCCAGCAGTCAGCAGGGAGTCAGTAGCAATCAGCCCCAGCATTTT. It is translated as CASSQQGVSSNQPQHF.

About this clone itself: Within the sample, other DNA sequences also encode this same CDR3. The J gene is TRBJ1-6, the V gene TRBV27; 7 bases fit TRBD1. CDR1 and CDR2 (germline): MNHEY, SMNVEV (reference sequence). CDR3 size: 14 residues. After removal of 5 bases from V and 7 bases from J, the junction contained 5 bases not matched to a gene. The CDR3: CASSPGTVNSPLHF. The DNA of the CDR3 is TGTGCCAGCAGTCCCGGGACAGTCAATTCACCCCTCCACTTT.

This chain links TRBV9 with TRBJ2-2; possible D gene TRBD1, 5 bases. The V and J ends lost 0 bases and 6 bases respectively, with 9 bases between them. The CDR3 spans 14 residues. Germline CDR1 and CDR2: SGDLS and YYNGEE. The CDR3 loop reads CASSVGFRAGELFF. The CDR3 bases are TGTGCCAGCAGCGTAGGGTTCAGGGCCGGGGAGCTGTTTTTT. The complete variable domain, with remaining parts taken from reference TRBV9 and TRBJ2-2, reads DSGVTQTPKHLITATGQRVTLRCSPRSGDLSVYWYQQSLDQGLQFLIQYYNGEERAKGNILERFSAQQFPDLHSELNLSSLELGDSALYFCASSVGFRAGELFFGEGSRLTVL.

The J gene is TRBJ2-1, the V gene TRBV28, with a weak D call TRBD1 (6 bases). V lost 3 bases and J lost 4, with 19 bases in between. Germline V gene lookup returns CDR1 MDHEN and CDR2 SYDVKM. The CDR3 is 17 residues long. The chain's CDR3 is CASSLTLFGTNYNEQFF. CDR3 sequence (DNA): TGTGCCAGCAGTTTGACACTCTTCGGGACAAATTACAATGAGCAGTTCTTC. The whole variable domain, remainder taken from reference TRBV28 and TRBJ2-1, is DVKVTQSSRYLVKRTGEKVFLECVQDMDHENMFWYRQDPGLGLRLIYFSYDVKMKEKGDIPEGYSVSREKKERFSLILESASTNQTSMYLCASSLTLFGTNYNEQFFGPGTRLTVL.

The rearrangement links TRBV18 to TRBJ2-7; possibly TRBD1 or TRBD2 for D (5 bases each). The ends were cut back, 3 bases at V and 3 bases at J, with 12 bases in the middle. The CDR3 length is 14 residues. From germline, CDR1 is KGHSH and CDR2 LQKENI. The CDR3 loop reads CASSPPGAVYEQYF. The CDR3 bases are TGTGCCAGCTCACCCCCCGGGGCCGTCTACGAGCAGTACTTC.

The gene calls are TRBV15 and TRBJ2-5; TRBD1 is a possible D gene (5 bases). The CDR3 is 15 residues long. V was pared by 1 base and J by 3 bases, with 12 bases between. CDR1 LNHNV and CDR2 YYDKDF come from the germline V gene (reference sequence). The CDR3 region has the DNA TGTGCCACCAGCAGAGCCAGGGTGAAAAAAGAGACCCAGTACTTC. Its protein is CATSRARVKKETQYF.

Regarding this clone: The sample contains more than one DNA sequence encoding this CDR3. V is TRBV4-3 and J is TRBJ2-1, with TRBD2 as a possible D gene (6 bases). The CDR3 is 16 residues long. Germline V gene lookup returns CDR1 LGHNA and CDR2 YSLEER. V shed 0 bases and J shed 4 bases, with 13 bases lying between them. The CDR3 region has the DNA TGCGCCAGCAGCCAAGATATCGGGACTGAGTACAATGAGCAGTTCTTC. It codes for CASSQDIGTEYNEQFF.

The chain links TRBV2 to TRBJ2-5, with D hard to call. Germline lookup yields CDR1 SNHLY and CDR2 FYNNEI. Trimming pared 2 bases from V and 4 bases from J, leaving 11 bases between. The length of the CDR3 is 14 residues. This CDR3 reads CASSEWALGETQYF. The CDR3, as DNA: TGTGCCAGCAGTGAATGGGCTTTGGGAGAGACCCAGTACTTC.

The chain uses TRBV10-2 and TRBJ2-7; TRBD1 might be the D (5 bases). This CDR3 spans 11 amino acids. The germline V gene encodes CDR1 WSHSY and CDR2 SAAADI. Trimming cost V 7 bases and J 7 bases, with 11 bases left between them. As DNA, the CDR3 is TGCGCCAGCATCCAGGGTCAGGAGCAGTACTTC. This encodes CASIQGQEQYF.

This clone was found once. The sample contains more than one DNA sequence encoding this CDR3. This chain joins TRBV27 and TRBJ2-7; 9 bases line up with TRBD1. This CDR3 has 14 amino acids. In germline, CDR1 is MNHEY, CDR2 SMNVEV (reference sequence). Trimming removed 5 bases from V and 3 bases from J; junction bases left unmatched: 5. DNA for the CDR3: TGTGCCAGCAGTCTCCGACAGGGGGGCTACGAGCAGTACTTC. This sequence encodes CASSLRQGGYEQYF.

The chain joins TRBV27 to TRBJ1-6; D is undetermined. Germline V gives CDR1 MNHEY, CDR2 SMNVEV (reference sequence). The ends were cut back, 2 bases at V and 9 bases at J, with 11 bases in the middle. The CDR3 consists of 14 residues. The CDR3 spells CASSLAGSGSPLHF. In nucleotides, the CDR3 is TGTGCCAGCAGTTTAGCGGGCTCGGGTTCACCCCTCCACTTT.

The rearrangement links TRBV13 to TRBJ2-5; D not certain. The CDR3 has 16 residues. V lost 4 bases and J lost 1, with 16 bases in between. CDR1 is PRHDT, CDR2 FYEKMQ, per germline (reference sequence). The CDR3 nucleotides read TGTGCCAGCAGCTCCTCCCTCGGGCGGACCCAAGAGACCCAGTACTTC. It codes for CASSSSLGRTQETQYF.

The chain uses TRBV7-9 and TRBJ2-3, with 7 positions matching TRBD1. Germline CDR1 and CDR2: SEHNR and FQNEAQ (reference sequence). J gave up 0 bases and V 6 bases, and 12 bases lay outside the gene matches. CDR3 length: 17 amino acids. The CDR3 DNA reads as TGTGCCAGCAGTTCCGAACGACAGGGATTAAGCACAGATACGCAGTATTTT. The encoded protein is CASSSERQGLSTDTQYF.